Reported below is one T cell receptor beta chain. Its matching antigen is unknown. The source of the sample is a study of T cell therapy after organ transplantation. Study-level information: T cells were expanded roughly 2 weeks with 30 CMV class I/II epitopes. Study-wide points: Nonresponders had marked pretherapy clonal expansions and little post-therapy change. Lower pretherapy CD8 clonality went with larger post-therapy fold change.

Some clones are missing from TCRdb's copy, which holds only in-frame ones; the method was immunoSEQ multiplex PCR. The table has about 17,000 clones, roughly 87% seen once; the top ten hold 25% to 40%. Indicated time point: 20-29 weeks after completion of therapy. Germline V lookup: CDR1 MNHEY, CDR2 SMNVEV (reference sequence). The CDR3 is made up of 13 amino acids. Trimming took 2 bases from V and 6 from J, leaving 11 bases between them. The rearrangement joins TRBV27 to TRBJ2-7; D is possibly TRBD1 or TRBD2 (6 bases each). The material sequenced was CD8+ T cells from blood, taken after autologous CMV-specific T cell therapy. This sequence originates from a human patient who had received a solid organ transplant and had CMV disease. A share of the T cells may be of graft donor origin. The DNA of the CDR3 is TGTGCCAGCAGTTTAGGGGGGCTATTCGAGCAGTACTTC. Amino acid sequence: CASSLGGLFEQYF.